The 3 T cell receptor beta chains given below trace back to one sample, sequenced in a study of blood T cells in healthy people across ages. Next came a second PCR, run for about 6 to 12 cycles, which used a sample-barcoded 5' primer along with a J-beta primer mix. TCRdb ran MiXCR on the 5' RACE reads and lists one entry per CDR3 protein. This repertoire shows about 680,000 distinct CDR3 sequences, approximately 49% found once; its top ten account for about 32%. The source material was blood. These receptors all stem from a woman in her sixties or seventies in good health.

The chain employs TRBV3-1 and TRBJ2-1, with TRBD2 matching over 7 bases. CDR1 and CDR2 from the germline V gene are LGHDT and YNNKEL (reference sequence). The junction had 5 bases not matched to a gene; V was cut back by 7 bases and J by 2 bases. The CDR3 sequence is 14 residues long. In DNA, the CDR3 is TGTGCCAGCACTGCGGGAGCCCCCTACAATGAGCAGTTCTTC. Translated: CASTAGAPYNEQFF.

DNA for the CDR3: TGTGCCAGCAGCCTTCAGGCGGGACAGGGAGGATGGGAGACCCAGTACTTC. This gives the protein CASSLQAGQGGWETQYF. The rearrangement links TRBV7-8 to TRBJ2-5, with TRBD1 matching 9 bases. The germline V gene has CDR1 SGHVS and CDR2 FQNEAQ. V lost 5 bases to trimming and J lost 5 bases; unmatched junction nucleotides: 15. The CDR3 is 17 amino acids.

This clonotype was counted many times. The V call is TRBV7-8, the J call TRBJ2-7, with D hard to call. Germline loops: CDR1 SGHVS, CDR2 FQNEAQ. Deletions cut 3 bases from V and 4 bases from J, with 4 bases between. The CDR3 sequence is 11 residues long. The CDR3 sequence is CASSFDYEQYF. The CDR3, as DNA: TGTGCCAGCAGCTTTGATTACGAGCAGTACTTC.